The clone carrying this TCR gamma chain came up a few times. The antigen is undetermined. TCRdb re-identified clones in the PCR reads via CATT. Of almost 9,000 gamma-chain clones in the sample, 40% to 50% were seen once. The sample originates from a study of human gamma delta and Vdelta1 T cells. The V gene end was trimmed by 0 bases and the J gene end by 6 bases; junction bases not matched to a gene: 10. Germline CDR1 and CDR2: VTNTFY and YDVSTARD (reference sequence). The CDR3 has 16 amino acids. Study-wide points: Delta One T cells were reportedly polyclonal and broadly cytotoxic against acute myeloid leukemia.

The gene calls are TRGV3 and TRGJP2. This receptor was identified in a human donor in good health. The sample consisted of Vdelta1 gamma-delta T cells from blood grown in culture (DOT cells). CDR3 in amino acids: CATWDRPSSGDWIKTF. The CDR3 DNA is TGTGCCACCTGGGACAGGCCCTCTTCGGGTGATTGGATCAAGACGTTT.